The clone carrying this T cell receptor beta chain has a handful of counts. The CDR3 is 15 residues long. Looked up from germline, CDR1 is SNHLY and CDR2 is FYNNEI. V was trimmed by 1 base and J by 8 bases, leaving 15 bases between them. These data belong to a study of blood T cell repertoires in COVID-19. Using immunoSEQ multiplex PCR, the repertoire was profiled, and TCRdb retains in-frame clones only, with some absent. The data contain about 330,000 clones, 70% to 90% of them singletons. This sequence originates from a human donor in a cohort sampled during active COVID-19. Sequenced material: peripheral blood. The chain carries TRBV2 and TRBJ2-1; D is possibly TRBD2 (5 bases). The CDR3 bases are TGTGCCAGCAGTGAAGGTTTCTCGGAGAGGGATGAGCAGTTCTTC. Translation gives CASSEGFSERDEQFF.